This record looks at one TCR beta chain sequence and its context. Only in-frame clones appear in the TCRdb table, and some are missing; sequencing was by immunoSEQ multiplex PCR. Among about 95,000 clones listed, roughly four fifths were seen once. The data were obtained in a study of radiotherapy plus CTLA-4 blockade in lung cancer. Ipilimumab CTLA-4 blockade and focal radiation were given to patients with chemo-refractory metastatic non-small-cell lung cancer. CDR1 and CDR2 (germline): SGHRS, YFSETQ. Trimming removed 2 bases from V and 1 base from J, with 12 bases in between. This CDR3 contains 15 residues.

Source: peripheral blood, taken from a patient treated with radiotherapy plus ipilimumab. The sequence came from a human donor with non-small cell lung cancer who had stable disease on radiotherapy plus ipilimumab. The gene calls are TRBV5-1 and TRBJ1-1; D perhaps matches TRBD1 (5 bases). As DNA, the CDR3 is TGCGCCAGCAGCTTTCAGGGACCCCAGAACACTGAAGCTTTCTTT. Protein sequence: CASSFQGPQNTEAFF.